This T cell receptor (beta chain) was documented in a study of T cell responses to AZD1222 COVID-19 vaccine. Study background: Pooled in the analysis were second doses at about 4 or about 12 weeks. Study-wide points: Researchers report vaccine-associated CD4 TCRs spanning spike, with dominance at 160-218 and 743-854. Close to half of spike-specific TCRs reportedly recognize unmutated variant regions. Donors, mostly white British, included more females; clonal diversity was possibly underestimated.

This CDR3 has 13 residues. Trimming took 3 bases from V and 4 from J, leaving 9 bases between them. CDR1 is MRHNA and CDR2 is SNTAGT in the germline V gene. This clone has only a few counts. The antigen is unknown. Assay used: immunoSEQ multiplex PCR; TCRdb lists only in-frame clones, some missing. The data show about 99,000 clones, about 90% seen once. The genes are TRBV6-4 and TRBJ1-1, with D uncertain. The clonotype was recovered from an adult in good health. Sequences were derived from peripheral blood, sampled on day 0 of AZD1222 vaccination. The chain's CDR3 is CASSEASGTEAFF. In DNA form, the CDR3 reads TGTGCCAGCAGTGAGGCCAGTGGCACTGAAGCTTTCTTT.